These 23 T cell receptor beta chains share one sample of origin, sequenced in a study of cytomegalovirus exposure and HLA in healthy donors. PCR employed 60 Vbeta and 13 Jbeta primers. Repertoires were generated with immunoSEQ multiplex PCR, while TCRdb's copy carries only in-frame clones and drops some. The sample consists of approximately 46,000 clones, 72% of them appearing once. Sequenced material: PBMCs. The receptors derive from a young man in good health and CMV-seronegative.

V usage is TRBV6-5 and J usage is TRBJ2-1; D remains unclear. The ends were cut back, 5 bases at V and 3 bases at J, with 14 bases in the middle. CDR3 length equals 15 residues. Germline values: CDR1 MNHEY, CDR2 SVGAGI. CDR3 amino acids: CASSPDKTYYNEQFF. The CDR3 coding sequence is TGTGCCAGCAGTCCCGACAAGACCTACTACAATGAGCAGTTCTTC.

The chain joins TRBV6-5 to TRBJ1-5; D is uncertain. Per germline, CDR1 MNHEY and CDR2 SVGAGI. V was trimmed by 0 bases and J by 1 base, leaving 7 bases between them. CDR3 length: 15 amino acids. The CDR3 DNA sequence: TGTGCCAGCAGTTACTCTGGGGAGAGCAATCAGCCCCAGCATTTT. Protein: CASSYSGESNQPQHF.

This chain connects TRBV4-1 to TRBJ2-7, with TRBD2 as a possible D gene (5 bases). The CDR3 loop spans 16 amino acids. The V gene's germline CDR1 is MGHRA and CDR2 YSYEKL. Trimming took 4 bases from V and 4 from J, leaving 20 bases between them. The CDR3 DNA reads as TGCGCCAGCAGCCCCCGGTACGGGCTAGCACTTTACGAGCAGTACTTC. Its translation: CASSPRYGLALYEQYF.

This clone was seen a single time. The rearrangement uses TRBV7-8 and TRBJ1-5; tentative D call: TRBD1 (5 bases). This CDR3 has 15 amino acids. Trimming left V 1 base short and J 6 bases short, with 13 bases between. CDR1 is SGHVS and CDR2 is FQNEAQ in the germline V gene. The CDR3 bases are TGTGCCAGCAGCTTAGTGTCAGACGGGGGTCAGCCCCAGCATTTT. It translates to CASSLVSDGGQPQHF.

V and J are TRBV27 and TRBJ1-3; 7 nucleotides line up with TRBD1. Trimming took 5 bases from V and 0 from J; bases not matched to a gene: 1. The germline CDR1 and CDR2 sequences are MNHEY and SMNVEV (reference sequence). The CDR3 has 14 amino acids. Here the CDR3 reads CASSHRGSGNTIYF. CDR3 bases: TGTGCCAGCAGTCACAGGGGCTCTGGAAACACCATATATTTT.

The table lists this clone with a few counts. The chain combines TRBV4-1 with TRBJ2-7; possibly TRBD1 for D (6 bases). The CDR3 contains 15 residues. Germline V lookup: CDR1 MGHRA, CDR2 YSYEKL. Trimming removed 3 bases from V and 0 bases from J, with 12 bases in between. In nucleotides, the CDR3 is TGCGCCAGCAGCCACCCAGGACAGTACTCCTACGAGCAGTACTTC. It translates to CASSHPGQYSYEQYF.

Concerning this clone itself: The junction shows a germline mismatch at one end, possibly a read error. The J gene is TRBJ1-2, the V gene TRBV2; TRBD1 agrees at 8 bases. From germline, CDR1 is SNHLY and CDR2 FYNNEI. The CDR3 contains 12 residues. The CDR3 nucleotides read TGTGCCAGAGAGGAGCGGACAGGGTCCCTTTCCTTC. Encoded protein: CAREERTGSLSF.

The chain uses TRBV7-9 and TRBJ2-5, with TRBD1 as a possible D gene (5 bases). V was trimmed by 4 bases and J by 0 bases, leaving 24 bases between them. The CDR3 spans 19 residues. CDR1 SEHNR and CDR2 FQNEAQ come from the germline V gene (reference sequence). This CDR3 reads CASSSILRARERDQETQYF. The CDR3 DNA reads as TGTGCCAGCAGCTCTATTCTTAGGGCCAGGGAACGAGACCAAGAGACCCAGTACTTC. The complete variable domain, with remaining parts taken from reference TRBV7-9 and TRBJ2-5, reads DTGVSQNPRHKITKRGQNVTFRCDPISEHNRLYWYRQTLGQGPEFLTYFQNEAQLEKSRLLSDRFSAERPKGSFSTLEIQRTEQGDSAMYLCASSSILRARERDQETQYFGPGTRLLVL.

The genes are TRBV11-1 and TRBJ2-7, with TRBD1 identical over 8 bases. Germline CDR1 is SGHAT and CDR2 is FQDESV (reference sequence). V lost 2 bases to trimming and J lost 2 bases; unmatched junction nucleotides: 8. The CDR3 totals 16 residues. CDR3 sequence reads: CASSLKDRALAYEQYF. CDR3 in DNA: TGTGCCAGCAGCTTAAAGGACAGGGCGTTGGCCTACGAGCAGTACTTC.

This clone has just a few counts. This same CDR3 is encoded by further DNA sequences in the sample. The rearrangement joins TRBV6-4 to TRBJ2-3; 9 bases align to TRBD2. This CDR3 region has 14 residues. The germline V gene has CDR1 MRHNA and CDR2 SNTAGT. V lost 2 bases to trimming and J lost 3 bases; unmatched junction nucleotides: 0. CDR3 loop: CASSDTSGTDTQYF. The CDR3 DNA is TGTGCCAGCAGTGACACTAGCGGGACAGATACGCAGTATTTT.

The chain is built from TRBV19 and TRBJ2-7; TRBD1 aligns across 8 bases. The CDR3 is 14 amino acids. V shed 3 bases, J shed 2 bases, and the junction held 3 bases outside the gene matches. Germline V gene sequence: CDR1 LNHDA, CDR2 SQIVND (reference sequence). CDR3 DNA: TGTGCCAGTAGTATTCAGGGGGCCGCCTACGAGCAGTACTTC. This sequence encodes CASSIQGAAYEQYF.

There are a few counts of this clone. V gene TRBV6-5 combines with J gene TRBJ2-7; 9 nucleotides align to TRBD2. Looked up from germline, CDR1 is MNHEY and CDR2 is SVGAGI. The CDR3 covers 14 residues. Trimming at V came to 5 bases and at J to 1 base, leaving 3 bases not matched to a gene. CDR3 in DNA: TGTGCCAGCAGTCTACTAGCGGGTTCCTACGAGCAGTACTTC. As protein: CASSLLAGSYEQYF.

The gene calls are TRBV2 and TRBJ2-3, with TRBD2 identical over 10 bases. This CDR3 spans 13 amino acids. Germline-derived CDR1 and CDR2 are SNHLY and FYNNEI. Trimming cost V 9 bases and J 2 bases; bases outside gene matches: 2. In nucleotides, the CDR3 is TGTGCCAGACTAGCGGGGATCACAGATACGCAGTATTTT. It codes for CARLAGITDTQYF.

The CDR3 loop reads CASSAGEYNEQFF. The CDR3 nucleotides are TGTGCCAGCAGTGCGGGAGAATACAATGAGCAGTTCTTC. V and J are TRBV28 and TRBJ2-1; TRBD2 matches at 7 bases. CDR1 is MDHEN, CDR2 SYDVKM, per germline. V lost 5 bases, J lost 4 bases, and 2 bases stayed unmatched. The CDR3 contains 13 residues.

The chain joins TRBV2 to TRBJ2-7; TRBD2 aligns across 16 bases. The ends lost 5 bases at V and 6 bases at J; junction bases unmatched: 7. The length of the CDR3 is 16 residues. CDR1 SNHLY and CDR2 FYNNEI come from the germline V gene. CDR3 coding DNA: TGTGCCAGCAGTTCCGGGACTAGCGGGAGGGCCGGCGAGCAGTACTTC. Protein: CASSSGTSGRAGEQYF.

This clone was counted a single time. This sequence joins TRBV29-1 and TRBJ2-5, with TRBD2 matching 7 bases. The CDR3 is 15 residues long. Losses at the gene ends were 6 bases for V and 1 base for J; bases not matched to a gene: 11. Germline loops: CDR1 SQVTM, CDR2 ANQGSEA. CDR3 loop: CSVIGGTGTQETQYF. The DNA for the CDR3 is TGCAGCGTGATCGGGGGGACCGGGACCCAAGAGACCCAGTACTTC.

V is TRBV4-2 and J is TRBJ2-2; D is possibly TRBD2 (6 bases). Deletions cut 0 bases from V and 10 bases from J, with 21 bases between. Germline assignment: CDR1 LGHNA and CDR2 YNFKEQ. The CDR3 is made up of 17 amino acids. CDR3 nucleotides: TGTGCCAGCAGCCAAGATGCGGCGAACGCGGGATGGGTGGAGCTGTTTTTT. Residues: CASSQDAANAGWVELFF.

V usage is TRBV1 and J usage is TRBJ1-2; the DNA was not compared with TRBD1, the D call given in the table. TRBV1 is listed as a pseudogene. The CDR3 is 21 residues long. The CDR3 coding sequence is TGCACCAGCAGCCACAGGGGCGGTGGAAATGGAGTCTTACTAGGTGTTTATGGCTACACCTTC. It yields the protein CTSSHRGGGNGVLLGVYGYTF.

The chain joins TRBV19 to TRBJ2-3; D is possibly TRBD1 (6 bases). The germline V and J ends were trimmed by 8 bases and 5 bases, with 8 bases remaining between them. CDR1 LNHDA and CDR2 SQIVND come from the germline V gene (reference sequence). The CDR3 is 11 amino acids. CDR3 DNA sequence: TGTGCCAGTCAGGGGAGAGATACGCAGTATTTT. This sequence encodes CASQGRDTQYF.

The genes are TRBV10-1 and TRBJ1-1; TRBD1 might be the D (5 bases). The CDR3 spans 15 residues. V lost 3 bases and J lost 1, with 12 bases in between. In germline, CDR1 is WNHNN, CDR2 SYGVQD (reference sequence). CDR3 bases: TGCGCCAGCAGTGACCGTGGACAAACGAACACTGAAGCTTTCTTT. Translated, it gives CASSDRGQTNTEAFF.

This chain connects TRBV4-1 to TRBJ2-3; TRBD2 matches at 8 bases. The germline V gene has CDR1 MGHRA and CDR2 YSYEKL. Losses at the gene ends were 0 bases for V and 2 bases for J; bases not matched to a gene: 13. This CDR3 has 19 residues. The CDR3, as DNA: TGCGCCAGCAGCCAAGATCGGAGTTCAATAGCGGGATCCACAGATACGCAGTATTTT. This codes for CASSQDRSSIAGSTDTQYF.

This clone came up once. V is TRBV5-4 and J is TRBJ2-3, with D perhaps matching TRBD2 (6 bases). Germline CDR1 is SGHNT and CDR2 is YYREEE (reference sequence). The CDR3 length is 13 residues. V lost 10 bases and J lost 4, with 16 bases in between. CDR3 region: CALHPRGADTQYF. CDR3 nucleotides: TGTGCCCTCCACCCGCGGGGTGCAGATACGCAGTATTTT.

V gene TRBV5-6 combines with J gene TRBJ2-2; 9 bases match TRBD2. Germline CDR1 and CDR2: SGHDT and YYEEEE. V lost 1 base, J lost 4 bases, and 2 bases stayed unmatched. There are 15 residues in the CDR3. This CDR3 is CASSLSGRITGELFF. The CDR3 DNA follows: TGTGCCAGCAGCTTGAGCGGGAGGATCACCGGGGAGCTGTTTTTT.